Included here is one T cell receptor (beta chain) sequence, with context. The antigen is undetermined. This record belongs to a study of CD8+CD57+ T cells in acquired aplastic anemia. Study in general: Across the sorted CD4+ and CD8+ cells, DNA amounts averaged 3.2 ug.

The template used for profiling TCR beta VDJ and CDR3 was genomic DNA. Using its own MiXCR run on the reads, TCRdb lists one record per CDR3 protein. This repertoire shows some 200,000 distinct CDR3 sequences, 48% found once; its top ten account for 9.7%. Study-wide points: Found in both controls and patients were twenty-nine CD8+ CDR3 sequences.

All sequencing subjects had displayed CD8+CD57+ cell expansion on flow cytometry. Severe acquired aplastic anemia was present in all patients. Blood was sampled before the patients had received any therapy. The clonotype originates from a human donor with aplastic anemia. Sequencing was performed on sorted CD4+, CD8+, or CD8+CD57+ T cells (not recorded which) from PBMCs.

Here the CDR3 DNA reads TGTGCCATCTCACGACAGGGGCAAGAGACCCAGTACTTC. Protein product: CAISRQGQETQYF. J is TRBJ2-5 and V is TRBV24-1, with TRBD1 matching 8 bases. This CDR3 is built from 13 residues. CDR1 is KGHDR, CDR2 SFDVKD, per germline. J lost 2 bases, V lost 11 bases, and 6 bases had no gene match.